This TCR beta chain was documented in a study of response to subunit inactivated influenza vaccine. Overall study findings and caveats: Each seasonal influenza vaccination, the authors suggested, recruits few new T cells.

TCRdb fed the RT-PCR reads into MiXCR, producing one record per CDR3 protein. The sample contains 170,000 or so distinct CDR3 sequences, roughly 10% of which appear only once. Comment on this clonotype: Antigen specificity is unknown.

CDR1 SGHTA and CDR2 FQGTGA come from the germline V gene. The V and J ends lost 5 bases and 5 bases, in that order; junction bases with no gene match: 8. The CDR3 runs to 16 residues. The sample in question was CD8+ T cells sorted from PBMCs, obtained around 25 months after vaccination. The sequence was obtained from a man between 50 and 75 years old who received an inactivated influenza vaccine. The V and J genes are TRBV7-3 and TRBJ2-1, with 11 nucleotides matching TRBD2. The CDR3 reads CASSPPGTSGHNEQFF. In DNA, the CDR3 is TGTGCCAGCAGCCCACCCGGGACTAGCGGCCACAATGAGCAGTTCTTC.